Sequencing of this T cell receptor (beta chain) was carried out in a study of blood T cells in healthy people across ages. Overall study results and limits: Unsorted PBMCs prevented conclusive naive versus antigen-experienced comparison.

Next came a second PCR, run for roughly 6 to 11 cycles, which used a sample-barcoded 5' primer along with a J-beta primer mix. In TCRdb, the 5' RACE reads were re-called with MiXCR into one record per CDR3 protein. The repertoire consists of roughly 900,000 distinct CDR3 sequences, with roughly 50% occurring once and the leading ten covering 13%. The V end was cut by 4 bases, the J end by 5 bases, with 9 bases between. CDR3 size: 13 residues. Germline V gives CDR1 MNHNY, CDR2 SVGAGI (reference sequence). About this clonotype itself: Its antigen remains unknown.

The sequencing input was blood. The receptor's source is a man aged 30 to 39 in good health. The gene calls are TRBV6-6 and TRBJ1-5; tentatively, D is TRBD1 (6 bases). In DNA form, the CDR3 reads TGTGCCAGCAGTTCACAGGGTCATCAGCCCCAGCATTTT. Translated, it gives CASSSQGHQPQHF.